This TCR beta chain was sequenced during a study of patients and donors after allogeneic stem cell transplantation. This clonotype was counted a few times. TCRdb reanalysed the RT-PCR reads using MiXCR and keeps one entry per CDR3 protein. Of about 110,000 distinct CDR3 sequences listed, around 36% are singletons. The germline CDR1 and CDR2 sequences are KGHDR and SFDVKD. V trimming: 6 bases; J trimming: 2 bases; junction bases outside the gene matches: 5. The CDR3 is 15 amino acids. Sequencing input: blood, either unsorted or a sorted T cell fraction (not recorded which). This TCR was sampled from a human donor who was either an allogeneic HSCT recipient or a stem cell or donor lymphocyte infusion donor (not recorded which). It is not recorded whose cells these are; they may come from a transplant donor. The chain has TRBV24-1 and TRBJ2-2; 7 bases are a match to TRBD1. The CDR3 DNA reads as TGTGCCACCAGTAGGGGACAGTTTAACACCGGGGAGCTGTTTTTT. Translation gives CATSRGQFNTGELFF.